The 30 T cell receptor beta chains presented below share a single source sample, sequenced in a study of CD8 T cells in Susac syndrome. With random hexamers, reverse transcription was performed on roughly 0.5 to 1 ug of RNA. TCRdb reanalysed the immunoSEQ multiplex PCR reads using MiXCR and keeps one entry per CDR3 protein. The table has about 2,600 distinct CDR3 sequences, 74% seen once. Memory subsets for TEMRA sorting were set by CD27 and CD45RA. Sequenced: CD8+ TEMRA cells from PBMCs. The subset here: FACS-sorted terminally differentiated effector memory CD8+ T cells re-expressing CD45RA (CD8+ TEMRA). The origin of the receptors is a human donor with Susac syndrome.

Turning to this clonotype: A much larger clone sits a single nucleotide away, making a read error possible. The CDR3 loop reads CASSAGDWEWDEQYF. DNA for the CDR3: TGTGCCAGCAGTGCAGGGGACTGGGAATGGGACGAGCAGTACTTC. V is TRBV25-1 and J is TRBJ2-7; D could derive from TRBD1 or TRBD2 (6 bases each). The CDR3 loop spans 15 amino acids. V lost 4 bases to trimming and J lost 5 bases, with 18 bases between them. Germline CDR1 reads MGHDK; CDR2 reads SYGVNS.

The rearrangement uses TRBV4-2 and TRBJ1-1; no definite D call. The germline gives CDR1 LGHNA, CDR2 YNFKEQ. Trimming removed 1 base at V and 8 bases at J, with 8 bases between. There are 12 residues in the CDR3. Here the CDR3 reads CASSQVQGEAFF. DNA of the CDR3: TGTGCCAGCAGCCAAGTTCAAGGGGAAGCTTTCTTT.

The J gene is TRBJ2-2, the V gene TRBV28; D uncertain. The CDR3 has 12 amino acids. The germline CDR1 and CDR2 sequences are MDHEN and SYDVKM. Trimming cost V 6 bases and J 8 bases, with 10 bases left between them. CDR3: CASSPTEGELFF. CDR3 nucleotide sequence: TGTGCCAGCAGCCCTACAGAGGGGGAGCTGTTTTTT.

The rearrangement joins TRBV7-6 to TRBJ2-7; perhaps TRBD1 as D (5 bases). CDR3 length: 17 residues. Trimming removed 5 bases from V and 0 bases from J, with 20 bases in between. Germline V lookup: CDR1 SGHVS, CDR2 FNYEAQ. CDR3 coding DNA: TGTGCCAGCAGCGTAGACCCCCCGACAGAAAGCTCCTACGAGCAGTACTTC. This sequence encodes CASSVDPPTESSYEQYF.

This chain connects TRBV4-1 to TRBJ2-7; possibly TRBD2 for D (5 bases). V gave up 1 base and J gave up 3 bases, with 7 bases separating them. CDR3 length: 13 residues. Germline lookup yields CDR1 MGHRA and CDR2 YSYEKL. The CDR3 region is CASSQGGGYEQYF. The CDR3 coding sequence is TGCGCCAGCAGCCAAGGAGGAGGCTACGAGCAGTACTTC.

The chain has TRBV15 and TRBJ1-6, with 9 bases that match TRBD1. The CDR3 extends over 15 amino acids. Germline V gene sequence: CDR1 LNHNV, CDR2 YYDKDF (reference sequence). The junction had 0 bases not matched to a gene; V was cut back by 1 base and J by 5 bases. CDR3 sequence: CATSRGTGDNSPLHF. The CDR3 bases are TGTGCCACCAGCAGAGGGACAGGGGATAATTCACCCCTCCACTTT.

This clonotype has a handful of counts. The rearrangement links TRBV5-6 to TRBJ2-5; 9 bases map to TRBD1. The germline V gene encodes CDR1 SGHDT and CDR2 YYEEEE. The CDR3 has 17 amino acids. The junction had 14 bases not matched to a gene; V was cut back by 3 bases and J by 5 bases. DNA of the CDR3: TGTGCCAGCAGCTCGCGAAGCCCACAGGGGGCGTTGGAGACCCAGTACTTC. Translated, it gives CASSSRSPQGALETQYF.

The CDR3 here is CASSEWTGGTDTQYF. The CDR3 nucleotides read TGTGCCAGCAGTGAATGGACAGGGGGGACAGATACGCAGTATTTT. This chain connects TRBV6-1 to TRBJ2-3, with TRBD1 matching 10 bases. J was trimmed by 3 bases and V by 2 bases; bases with no gene match: 2. In germline, CDR1 is MNHNS, CDR2 SASEGT. The CDR3 length is 15 residues.

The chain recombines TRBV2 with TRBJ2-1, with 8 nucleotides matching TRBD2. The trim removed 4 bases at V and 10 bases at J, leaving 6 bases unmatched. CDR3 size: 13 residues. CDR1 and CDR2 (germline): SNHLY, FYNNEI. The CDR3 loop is CASSGGLALEQFF. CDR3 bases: TGTGCCAGCAGTGGTGGACTAGCTCTCGAGCAGTTCTTC.

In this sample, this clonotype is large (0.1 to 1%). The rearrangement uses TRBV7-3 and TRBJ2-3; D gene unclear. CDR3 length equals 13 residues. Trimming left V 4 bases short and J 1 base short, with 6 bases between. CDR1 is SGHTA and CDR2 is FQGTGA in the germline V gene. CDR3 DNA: TGTGCCAGCAGCTCAGGTGGCACAGATACGCAGTATTTT. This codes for CASSSGGTDTQYF. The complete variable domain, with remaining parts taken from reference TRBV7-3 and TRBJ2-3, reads GAGVSQTPSNKVTEKGKYVELRCDPISGHTALYWYRQSLGQGPEFLIYFQGTGAADDSGLPNDRFFAVRPEGSVSTLKIQRTERGDSAVYLCASSSGGTDTQYFGPGTRLTVL.

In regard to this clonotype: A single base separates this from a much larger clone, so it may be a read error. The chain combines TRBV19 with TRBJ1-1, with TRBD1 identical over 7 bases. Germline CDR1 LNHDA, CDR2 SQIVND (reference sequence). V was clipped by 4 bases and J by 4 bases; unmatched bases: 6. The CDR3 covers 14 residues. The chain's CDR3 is CASSTGQRSTEAFF. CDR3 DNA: TGTGCCAGTAGTACGGGACAGAGGAGCACTGAAGCTTTCTTT.

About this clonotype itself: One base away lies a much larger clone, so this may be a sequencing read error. The CDR3 spells CACGPGVGNQPQHF. The DNA for the CDR3 is TGTGCCTGCGGTCCGGGAGTGGGCAATCAGCCCCAGCATTTT. This chain joins TRBV2 and TRBJ1-5; D remains unclear. Germline assignment: CDR1 SNHLY and CDR2 FYNNEI. This CDR3 has 14 amino acids. V was pared by 11 bases and J by 2 bases, with 16 bases between.

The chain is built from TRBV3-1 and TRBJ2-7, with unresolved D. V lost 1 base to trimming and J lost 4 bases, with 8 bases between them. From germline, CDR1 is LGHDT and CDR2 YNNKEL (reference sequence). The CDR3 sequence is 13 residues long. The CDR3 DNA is TGTGCCAGCAGCCAAGGCGTTTCTTACGAGCAGTACTTC. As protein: CASSQGVSYEQYF.

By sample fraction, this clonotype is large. CDR3 amino acids: CASSGGDREWDEQFF. As DNA, the CDR3 is TGTGCCAGCAGTGGAGGGGACAGGGAGTGGGATGAGCAGTTCTTC. The V gene is TRBV25-1, the J gene TRBJ2-1, with 9 bases matching TRBD1. Trimming removed 4 bases from V and 8 bases from J; junction bases left unmatched: 9. CDR1 is MGHDK and CDR2 is SYGVNS in the germline V gene. This CDR3 contains 15 residues.

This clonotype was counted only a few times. CDR3 bases: TGTGCCAGCAGCCAAGGGGACAGCTACAATGAGCAGTTCTTC. Protein: CASSQGDSYNEQFF. V and J are TRBV4-2 and TRBJ2-1; 7 bases fit TRBD1. Losses at the gene ends were 1 base for V and 3 bases for J; bases not matched to a gene: 0. The germline V gene encodes CDR1 LGHNA and CDR2 YNFKEQ. The CDR3 totals 14 residues.

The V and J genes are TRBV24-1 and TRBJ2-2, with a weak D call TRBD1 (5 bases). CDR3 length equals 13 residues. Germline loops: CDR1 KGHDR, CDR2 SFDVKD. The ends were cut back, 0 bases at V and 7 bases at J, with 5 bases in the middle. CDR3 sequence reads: CATSDLRGGELFF. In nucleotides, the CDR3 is TGTGCCACCAGTGATTTGAGGGGCGGGGAGCTGTTTTTT.

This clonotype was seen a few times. This chain's CDR3 is CASSSGSDWGLWRETQYF. The CDR3 DNA reads TGTGCCAGCAGTTCTGGATCGGACTGGGGGCTTTGGAGGGAGACCCAGTACTTC. The chain is built from TRBV28 and TRBJ2-5, with a tentative D call TRBD1 (6 bases). Looked up from germline, CDR1 is MDHEN and CDR2 is SYDVKM. V shed 4 bases and J shed 5 bases, with 26 bases lying between them. The CDR3 extends over 18 amino acids.

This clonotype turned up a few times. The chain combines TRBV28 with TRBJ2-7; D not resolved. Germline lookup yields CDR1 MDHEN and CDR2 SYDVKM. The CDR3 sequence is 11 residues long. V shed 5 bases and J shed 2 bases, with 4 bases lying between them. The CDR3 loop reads CASSPAYEQYF. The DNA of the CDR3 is TGTGCCAGCAGTCCCGCCTACGAGCAGTACTTC. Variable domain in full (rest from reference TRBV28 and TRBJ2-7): DVKVTQSSRYLVKRTGEKVFLECVQDMDHENMFWYRQDPGLGLRLIYFSYDVKMKEKGDIPEGYSVSREKKERFSLILESASTNQTSMYLCASSPAYEQYFGPGTRLTVT.

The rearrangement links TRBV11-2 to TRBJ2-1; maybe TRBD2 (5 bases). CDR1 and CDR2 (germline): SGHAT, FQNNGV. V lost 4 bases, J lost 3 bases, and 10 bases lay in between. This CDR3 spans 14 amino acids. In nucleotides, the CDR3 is TGTGCCAGCAGCTCTGTGGACTTCTACAATGAGCAGTTCTTC. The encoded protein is CASSSVDFYNEQFF.

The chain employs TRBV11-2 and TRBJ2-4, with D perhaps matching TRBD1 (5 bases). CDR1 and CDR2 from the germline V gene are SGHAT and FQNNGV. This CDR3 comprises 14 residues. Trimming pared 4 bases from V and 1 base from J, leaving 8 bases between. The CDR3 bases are TGTGCCAGCAGCTCAGGGTCCGCCAAAAACATTCAGTACTTC. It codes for CASSSGSAKNIQYF.

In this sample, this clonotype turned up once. The chain's CDR3 is CASSQPGRTNTQYF. The CDR3 nucleotides read TGTGCCAGCAGCCAACCCGGCCGGACTAATACGCAGTATTTT. This chain uses TRBV11-2 with TRBJ2-3; D is possibly TRBD2 (6 bases). V was pared by 5 bases and J by 7 bases, with 16 bases between. The CDR3 runs 14 residues. CDR1 and CDR2 (germline): SGHAT, FQNNGV.

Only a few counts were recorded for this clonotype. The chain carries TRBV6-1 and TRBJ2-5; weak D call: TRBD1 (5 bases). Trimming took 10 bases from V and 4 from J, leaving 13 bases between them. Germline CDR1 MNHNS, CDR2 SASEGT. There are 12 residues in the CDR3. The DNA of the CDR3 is TGTGCCACAACAGGCGGACCAGAGACCCAGTACTTC. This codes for CATTGGPETQYF.

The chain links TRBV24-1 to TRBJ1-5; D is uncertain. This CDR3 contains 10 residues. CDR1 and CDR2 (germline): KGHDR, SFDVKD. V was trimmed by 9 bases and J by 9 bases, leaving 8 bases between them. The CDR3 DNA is TGTGCCACCGCTAAATGGCCCCAGCATTTT. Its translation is CATAKWPQHF.

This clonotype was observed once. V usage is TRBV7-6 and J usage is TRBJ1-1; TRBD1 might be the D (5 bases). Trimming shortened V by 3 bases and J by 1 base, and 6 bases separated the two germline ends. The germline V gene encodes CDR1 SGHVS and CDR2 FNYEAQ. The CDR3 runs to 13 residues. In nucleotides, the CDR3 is TGTGCCAGCAGCTTCGGGGCGAACACTGAAGCTTTCTTT. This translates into CASSFGANTEAFF.

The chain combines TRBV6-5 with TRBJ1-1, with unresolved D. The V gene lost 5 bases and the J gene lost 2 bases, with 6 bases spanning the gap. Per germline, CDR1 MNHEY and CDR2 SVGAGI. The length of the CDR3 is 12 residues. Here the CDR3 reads CASSRSNTEAFF. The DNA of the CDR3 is TGTGCCAGCAGTCGTAGTAACACTGAAGCTTTCTTT.

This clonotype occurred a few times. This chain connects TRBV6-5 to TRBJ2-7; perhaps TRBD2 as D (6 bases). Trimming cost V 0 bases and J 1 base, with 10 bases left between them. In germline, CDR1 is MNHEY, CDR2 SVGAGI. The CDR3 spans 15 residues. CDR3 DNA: TGTGCCAGCAGTTACTCGGGACTGACGTCCTACGAGCAGTACTTC. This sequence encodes CASSYSGLTSYEQYF.

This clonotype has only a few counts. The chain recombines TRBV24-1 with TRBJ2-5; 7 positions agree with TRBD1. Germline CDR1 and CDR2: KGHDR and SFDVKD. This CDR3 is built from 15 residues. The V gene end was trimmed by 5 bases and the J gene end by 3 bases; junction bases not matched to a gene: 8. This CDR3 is CATSAQGCGEETQYF. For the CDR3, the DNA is TGTGCCACCAGTGCACAGGGGTGTGGGGAAGAGACCCAGTACTTC.

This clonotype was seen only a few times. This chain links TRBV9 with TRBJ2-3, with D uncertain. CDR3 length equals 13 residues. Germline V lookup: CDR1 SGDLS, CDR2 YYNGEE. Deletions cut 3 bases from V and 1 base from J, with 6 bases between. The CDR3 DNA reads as TGTGCCAGCAGCGGAGGTGGCACAGATACGCAGTATTTT. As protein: CASSGGGTDTQYF.

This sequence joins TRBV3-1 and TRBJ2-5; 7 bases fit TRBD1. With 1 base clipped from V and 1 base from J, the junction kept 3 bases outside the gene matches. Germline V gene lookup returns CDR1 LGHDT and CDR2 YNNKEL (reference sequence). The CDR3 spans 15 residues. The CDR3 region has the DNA TGTGCCAGCAGCCAAGGCCGGACAGGCCAAGAGACCCAGTACTTC. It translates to CASSQGRTGQETQYF.

CDR3 residues: CSGKFLLEQYF. DNA of the CDR3: TGCAGCGGGAAATTTTTGCTCGAGCAGTACTTC. This rearrangement joins TRBV29-1 to TRBJ2-7; D gene uncertain. CDR1 is SQVTM and CDR2 is ANQGSEA in the germline V gene. The CDR3 spans 11 residues. The V gene lost 7 bases and the J gene lost 6 bases, with 13 bases spanning the gap.